This T cell receptor (beta chain) stems from a study of blood T cell repertoires in COVID-19. Under the authors' procedure: Reference gene primer amplification gave estimated nucleated cell counts. Clones were sequenced by immunoSEQ multiplex PCR, and TCRdb holds only the in-frame ones, with some missing. V, J and clone size reflect that table, while D and trimming were determined from the DNA. In the table there are roughly 25,000 clones, about 91% of which are singletons. V gave up 2 bases and J gave up 2 bases; unmatched junction bases: 10. Germline values: CDR1 KGHSH, CDR2 LQKENI. The CDR3 runs to 18 residues.

V gene TRBV18 combines with J gene TRBJ2-1, with 9 bases aligning to TRBD1. This clonotype originated in a man between 65 and 85 years old with active COVID-19. The sample comprised peripheral blood. The CDR3 protein is CASSPSATGGLTYNEQFF. The CDR3 coding sequence is TGTGCCAGCTCACCATCGGCAACAGGGGGCCTCACCTACAATGAGCAGTTCTTC.